This TCR beta chain was sequenced during a study of cytomegalovirus exposure and HLA in healthy donors. Study context: Of the donors genotyped, several hundred in all, 80% to 85% fell in the Caucasian-associated ancestry cluster. Findings of the study overall: There was a cluster of highly shared sequence variants that was likely a sequencing artifact. Most subjects' HLA-A and HLA-B alleles were reportedly predicted from TCR beta sequences. For most TCR sequences rarity was the rule, although some public TCRs occurred in many donors.

This clone was found once. Antigen specificity is unknown. Researchers ran the PCR with 60 Vbeta and 13 Jbeta primers. Generated by immunoSEQ multiplex PCR, the TCRdb table keeps only in-frame clones and is missing some. The sample lists approximately 110,000 clones; about 81% were seen once. The origin of this receptor is a woman in her 30s in good health and CMV-seronegative. Sequences were obtained from PBMCs.

The CDR3 loop is CAWTTSGRRTDTQYF. The CDR3 coding sequence is TGTGCCTGGACGACCAGCGGGAGACGCACAGATACGCAGTATTTT. V and J are TRBV30 and TRBJ2-3; TRBD2 matches 8 bases. CDR1 is GTSNPN and CDR2 is SVGIG in the germline V gene (reference sequence). The CDR3 runs to 15 residues. V trimming: 4 bases; J trimming: 1 base; junction bases outside the gene matches: 7. The full variable domain, rest sourced from reference TRBV30 and TRBJ2-3, is SQTIHQWPATLVQPVGSPLSLECTVEGTSNPNLYWYRQAAGRGLQLLFYSVGIGQISSEVPQNLSASRPQDRQFILSSKKLLLSDSGFYLCAWTTSGRRTDTQYFGPGTRLTVL.